The rows below give T cell receptor beta chains drawn from one sample of a study of blood T cell repertoires in COVID-19. Assay: immunoSEQ multiplex PCR; the TCRdb copy retains only in-frame clones and omits some. The table shows roughly 250,000 clones, with roughly 82% occurring only once. The sequenced sample consisted of PBMCs or T cells enriched from blood (not recorded which). These receptors were taken from a woman in her 50s who had recovered from COVID-19. CDR3s include the opening cysteine and the closing phenylalanine or tryptophan. Each record gives: clone size, V gene, J gene, D gene, CDR3 protein, CDR3 DNA. A D gene is named only where the DNA matches it firmly. Rows give clone size only sometimes, using once, few, many, or a class for an expanded clone.

clone size: once; V gene: TRBV5-8; J gene: TRBJ1-1; D gene: .; CDR3 protein: CASSMDQHREAFF; CDR3 DNA: TGTGCCAGCAGCATGGACCAACACCGAGAAGCTTTCTTT
clone size: .; V gene: TRBV15; J gene: TRBJ1-6; D gene: .; CDR3 protein: CATSREGSQGSASPLHF; CDR3 DNA: TGTGCCACCAGCAGAGAGGGGAGCCAGGGGTCGGCATCACCCCTCCACTTT
clone size: .; V gene: TRBV7-3; J gene: TRBJ2-2; D gene: TRBD2; CDR3 protein: CASSVGLGRELFF; CDR3 DNA: TGTGCCAGCAGCGTCGGACTAGGGCGGGAGCTGTTTTTT
clone size: .; V gene: TRBV4-3; J gene: TRBJ1-1; D gene: TRBD1; CDR3 protein: CASSQVWTGPNTEAFF; CDR3 DNA: TGCGCCAGCAGCCAAGTTTGGACAGGGCCTAACACTGAAGCTTTCTTT
clone size: .; V gene: TRBV27; J gene: TRBJ2-3; D gene: TRBD2; CDR3 protein: CASSSGAVTFTSGGTDTQYF; CDR3 DNA: TGTGCCAGCAGCTCCGGGGCAGTTACTTTCACTAGCGGGGGGACAGATACGCAGTATTTT
clone size: .; V gene: TRBV15; J gene: TRBJ1-1; D gene: TRBD1; CDR3 protein: CATSRRPGQGLYTEAFF; CDR3 DNA: TGTGCCACCAGCAGACGACCGGGACAGGGACTCTACACTGAAGCTTTCTTT
clone size: .; V gene: TRBV7-9; J gene: TRBJ2-1; D gene: TRBD2; CDR3 protein: CASSQPSGTSYNEQFF; CDR3 DNA: TGTGCCAGCAGCCAACCGAGCGGGACTTCCTACAATGAGCAGTTCTTC
clone size: .; V gene: TRBV7-9; J gene: TRBJ1-2; D gene: .; CDR3 protein: CAPSSQGNYGYTF; CDR3 DNA: TGTGCGCCAAGCAGCCAGGGAAACTATGGCTACACCTTC
clone size: .; V gene: TRBV7-8; J gene: TRBJ1-1; D gene: .; CDR3 protein: CASSLVGGGTEAFF; CDR3 DNA: TGTGCCAGCAGCTTAGTGGGCGGGGGCACTGAAGCTTTCTTT
clone size: .; V gene: TRBV6-2/TRBV6-3; J gene: TRBJ1-4; D gene: TRBD1; CDR3 protein: CASSRQGRTNEKLFF; CDR3 DNA: TGTGCCAGCAGCCGACAGGGGAGGACTAATGAAAAACTGTTTTTT
clone size: .; V gene: TRBV5-5; J gene: TRBJ1-2; D gene: .; CDR3 protein: CASSLEGVQGYTF; CDR3 DNA: TGTGCCAGCAGCTTGGAGGGAGTTCAAGGCTACACCTTC
clone size: .; V gene: TRBV7-9; J gene: TRBJ1-2; D gene: .; CDR3 protein: CASSLGPGYGYTF; CDR3 DNA: TGTGCCAGCAGCTTAGGCCCGGGCTATGGCTACACCTTC
clone size: .; V gene: TRBV12-5; J gene: TRBJ2-1; D gene: TRBD1; CDR3 protein: CASGPDRGFYNEQFF; CDR3 DNA: TGTGCTAGTGGTCCAGACAGGGGCTTTTACAATGAGCAGTTCTTC
clone size: .; V gene: TRBV19; J gene: TRBJ1-1; D gene: .; CDR3 protein: CASSIAPFGGTEAFF; CDR3 DNA: TGTGCCAGTAGTATAGCCCCCTTCGGGGGCACTGAAGCTTTCTTT
clone size: .; V gene: TRBV7-9; J gene: TRBJ1-4; D gene: .; CDR3 protein: CASSPPEGGGPTNNEKLFF; CDR3 DNA: TGTGCCAGCAGCCCCCCCGAGGGCGGGGGCCCCACAAATAATGAAAAACTGTTTTTT
clone size: .; V gene: TRBV5-1; J gene: TRBJ2-1; D gene: .; CDR3 protein: CASSLDYQSYNEQFF; CDR3 DNA: TGCGCCAGCAGCTTGGACTACCAATCGTACAATGAGCAGTTCTTC
clone size: .; V gene: TRBV24-1; J gene: TRBJ2-2; D gene: .; CDR3 protein: CATSDWMEWPNTGELFF; CDR3 DNA: TGTGCCACCAGTGATTGGATGGAGTGGCCGAACACCGGGGAGCTGTTTTTT
clone size: few; V gene: TRBV29-1; J gene: TRBJ1-1; D gene: TRBD1; CDR3 protein: CSYFDRGTEAFF; CDR3 DNA: TGCAGCTACTTTGACAGGGGTACTGAAGCTTTCTTT
clone size: .; V gene: TRBV4-1; J gene: TRBJ2-3; D gene: TRBD2; CDR3 protein: CASSLMGAGGHTDTQYF; CDR3 DNA: TGCGCCAGCAGCCTCATGGGGGCGGGGGGCCACACAGATACGCAGTATTTT
clone size: .; V gene: TRBV11-2; J gene: TRBJ1-2; D gene: .; CDR3 protein: CASSFPGSGGYTF; CDR3 DNA: TGTGCCAGCAGCTTCCCAGGGTCTGGTGGCTACACCTTC
clone size: .; V gene: TRBV7-9; J gene: TRBJ1-1; D gene: TRBD1; CDR3 protein: CASSLTGANTEAFF; CDR3 DNA: TGTGCCAGCAGCTTAACAGGGGCGAACACTGAAGCTTTCTTT
clone size: .; V gene: TRBV27; J gene: TRBJ1-1; D gene: .; CDR3 protein: CASSPRGTEAFF; CDR3 DNA: TGTGCCAGCAGTCCTAGGGGGACTGAAGCTTTCTTT
clone size: .; V gene: TRBV5-1; J gene: TRBJ1-1; D gene: .; CDR3 protein: CASSLVPDTNTEAFF; CDR3 DNA: TGCGCCAGCAGCTTGGTTCCTGACACCAACACTGAAGCTTTCTTT
clone size: .; V gene: TRBV5-1; J gene: TRBJ2-7; D gene: .; CDR3 protein: CASRRQDSSYEQYF; CDR3 DNA: TGCGCCAGCAGGAGACAGGACAGCTCCTACGAGCAGTACTTC
clone size: .; V gene: TRBV6-2/TRBV6-3; J gene: TRBJ2-7; D gene: .; CDR3 protein: CASSYDTGLNPYEQYF; CDR3 DNA: TGTGCCAGCAGTTACGACACAGGGTTAAACCCCTACGAGCAGTACTTC
clone size: .; V gene: TRBV12-3/TRBV12-4; J gene: TRBJ2-2; D gene: .; CDR3 protein: CASSHTGPGELFF; CDR3 DNA: TGTGCCAGCAGTCATACAGGGCCCGGGGAGCTGTTTTTT
clone size: .; V gene: TRBV2; J gene: TRBJ2-4; D gene: TRBD2; CDR3 protein: CASKKREGAKNIQYF; CDR3 DNA: TGTGCCAGCAAAAAGCGGGAGGGTGCCAAAAACATTCAGTACTTC
clone size: .; V gene: TRBV27; J gene: TRBJ2-3; D gene: TRBD1; CDR3 protein: CASSNFRDSPYTQYF; CDR3 DNA: TGTGCCAGCAGTAACTTCCGGGACAGCCCTTATACGCAGTATTTT
clone size: few; V gene: TRBV7-2; J gene: TRBJ1-6; D gene: .; CDR3 protein: CASSLGSQGGGPLHF; CDR3 DNA: TGTGCCAGCAGCTTAGGGAGTCAGGGAGGTGGGCCCCTCCACTTT
clone size: .; V gene: TRBV4-2; J gene: TRBJ2-7; D gene: .; CDR3 protein: CASSRQLVSEQYF; CDR3 DNA: TGTGCCAGCAGCCGACAACTAGTATCCGAGCAGTACTTC
clone size: .; V gene: TRBV6-6; J gene: TRBJ2-7; D gene: TRBD2; CDR3 protein: CASSAGGRSYEQYF; CDR3 DNA: TGTGCCAGCAGTGCGGGGGGGAGAAGCTACGAGCAGTACTTC
clone size: .; V gene: TRBV6-2/TRBV6-3; J gene: TRBJ1-1; D gene: .; CDR3 protein: CASSYSTGSEAFF; CDR3 DNA: TGTGCCAGCAGTTACTCGACAGGCTCTGAAGCTTTCTTT
clone size: few; V gene: TRBV9; J gene: TRBJ2-7; D gene: TRBD1; CDR3 protein: CASSFRPGGGTGDYEQYF; CDR3 DNA: TGTGCCAGCAGCTTCCGACCGGGGGGTGGGACAGGGGATTACGAGCAGTACTTC